The rows below give T cell receptor beta chains drawn from one sample of a study of tumor-infiltrating lymphocytes in primary liver carcinoma. Via MiXCR, TCRdb re-called the multiplex PCR reads, giving one row per CDR3 protein. This sample has 150,000 to 200,000 distinct CDR3 sequences; around 81% occur once, and the top ten carry 15% to 20%. Sequencing was carried out using tumor tissue from primary liver carcinoma. The receptors come from a man aged 40-49 years with primary liver carcinoma and hepatitis B virus infection. CDR3s leave out the opening cysteine and the closing phenylalanine or tryptophan. Not every row has a clone size; where given, it reads once, few, many or a size class.

v_gene	j_gene	len	abundance	CDR3aa
TRBV12-3/TRBV12-4	TRBJ2-2	15	-	ISSFFAGGFNTGELF
TRBV11-2	TRBJ2-1	13	-	ASRFSGPLDNGQF
TRBV11-1	TRBJ2-4	15	-	AISFPGTSGTQNIQY
TRBV29-1	TRBJ1-5	11	-	SVVGQSNQAQH
TRBV5-6	TRBJ2-2	14	many	ASSVPGQGNTGELF
TRBV11-3	TRBJ2-1	12	-	ACRLDIQGGEQF
TRBV7-9	TRBJ2-7	10	-	VSSLPGKEQY
TRBV6-1	TRBJ2-7	12	-	ASQRTGLPYEQY
TRBV11-2	TRBJ2-5	13	-	ASSIRASGQETLY
TRBV28	TRBJ2-3	13	-	ASNFLGGYTDTQY
TRBV6-5	TRBJ1-1	12	-	ASRYRGTGTEAF
TRBV5-4	TRBJ2-3	12	-	ANSEKDGADTQY
TRBV13	TRBJ2-1	14	-	ASSFFRGTHYDEHF
TRBV20-1	TRBJ2-3	11	few	SPKDPSTDTQY
TRBV29-1	TRBJ2-7	10	-	SVLLTGHEQY
TRBV7-8	TRBJ2-7	13	-	ASSTKTSCPYEQY
TRBV24-1	TRBJ2-3	14	-	ATSDERTGNTDAQY
TRBV5-1	TRBJ2-1	16	few	ASNLLGQGIGRDNEQF
TRBV4-1	TRBJ2-5	13	-	ASSQLWTAQETQY
TRBV10-3	TRBJ2-7	10	-	AIARSSYEQY
TRBV4-1	TRBJ1-4	16	-	ASSQAAGQGAINEKLF
TRBV11-3	TRBJ2-1	11	-	ASSLDSSNDQF
TRBV29-1	TRBJ1-1	13	-	SGGSGWGMYTEAF
TRBV12-3/TRBV12-4	TRBJ1-2	12	-	ASNKGGRQDGYT
TRBV11-2	TRBJ2-5	13	-	VSSRTGGRRETQY
TRBV5-4	TRBJ2-2	13	-	AGISTSANTGELF
TRBV4-2	TRBJ2-7	14	-	ASSLYYGRGMREQY
TRBV11-2	TRBJ1-2	11	-	ASNLDPGRGYT
TRBV12-3/TRBV12-4	TRBJ2-1	12	once	ASKEMSSYHEQF
TRBV20-1	TRBJ1-5	13	-	SAIPWEGEAQAQH
TRBV6-2/TRBV6-3	-	11	-	ASTYGGNQSQY
TRBV10-3	TRBJ2-7	13	-	AISDRGAGGDEQY
TRBV28	TRBJ1-1	11	few	LTQGEINTEAF
TRBV6-2/TRBV6-3	TRBJ2-7	12	-	ASNYSSNSYEQY
TRBV29-1	TRBJ2-3	11	-	SVEGVAGDTQC
TRBV2	TRBJ2-7	15	-	ARSEVMRSLAPSEQY
TRBV6-1	TRBJ2-1	11	once	ATSKPQGNEQF
TRBV5-1	TRBJ2-7	13	many	ASSGTGLRSYEQY
TRBV29-1	TRBJ2-2	13	-	SVVTSATNTGELS
TRBV6-5	TRBJ2-7	11	-	TSLRLGSYDQY
TRBV6-1	TRBJ2-3	14	once	ANMELAGVSTDTQY
TRBV5-1	TRBJ1-5	13	-	ASSAEGTGSQPQQ
TRBV5-4	TRBJ2-3	12	-	AGCLASRTDTQY
TRBV7-9	TRBJ2-1	12	-	ATKGMTSMNEQF
TRBV7-8	TRBJ2-7	11	-	ASGFTSAYEQY
TRBV28	TRBJ1-2	11	-	ASTLRDGYGYT
TRBV29-1	TRBJ2-7	7	-	SLPFEQY
TRBV7-9	TRBJ2-3	16	-	PSSSLTGAVRGTDTQY
TRBV29-1	TRBJ1-2	10	-	SVVQVWNGYI
TRBV2	TRBJ2-7	12	-	ASIREALSYEQY
TRBV29-1	TRBJ1-1	13	-	SVEDRWTENTEAF
TRBV6-4	TRBJ2-3	12	-	ASSDSPGVDTQY
TRBV25-1	TRBJ2-1	12	-	ASTAGGSYSEQL
TRBV11-2	TRBJ1-6	13	-	ASSREDGAYSPLH
TRBV28	TRBJ1-5	12	medium-sized	ASRLTGSTQPQH
TRBV4-3	TRBJ2-7	14	-	ASSQGRRNPFYEQY
TRBV6-6	TRBJ2-6	14	many	ASSYPSGSGANVLT
TRBV29-1	TRBJ2-1	11	-	CGGTSGFNEQV
TRBV7-8	TRBJ2-7	13	medium-sized	ASSVIAGSRGEQY
TRBV24-1	TRBJ2-3	9	once	ASGVANTQY